This record looks at one TCR beta chain sequence and its context. This clone was counted only a few times. Its antigen is still unknown. No per-base quality is available; no much larger clone lies one base away. This sample is drawn from a study of blood T cell repertoires in COVID-19 (dated by TCRdb to 2020 to 2021). At the level of the whole study: Collaborator samples came from the United States, Italy and Spain and covered acute and convalescent phases of COVID-19. The prospective study material was composed of cDNA or gDNA derived from T cells, B-cell-depleted T cells, or PBMCs. Subjects who had been exposed to COVID-19, were actively infected with it, or had recovered from it provided the deeply sampled blood TCRbeta repertoires that made up the dataset. The repertoires were released in a freely available public database intended as a resource for research on the immune response to SARS-CoV-2. Samples came from the ongoing ImmuneRACE study (first 160 participants) plus 1,254 subjects from 6 global collaborators. The sample metadata nearly always contained a de-identified subject ID, COVID-19 status, age in years and sex. Where available, HLA class I and class II types were obtained from metadata supplied by the sample provider rather than from assay-based typing. Study-wide findings and limitations: Clinical and demographic metadata were provided uncurated, with the amount varying by source and participant.

Collaborating institutions collected whole blood in K2EDTA tubes following their own protocols. Collaborator samples were shipped for TCRbeta analysis as frozen whole blood, isolated PBMCs, or DNA extracted from either sample type. TCRbeta CDR3 regions were amplified from genomic DNA using the immunoSEQ Assay, a bias-controlled multiplex PCR. The study's processing was this. Nucleated cell counts per sample were estimated from amplification of reference gene primers within the assay. To quantify the absolute abundance of each unique TCRbeta CDR3 rearrangement, sequence reads were collapsed and filtered. For each sample, productive Simpson clonality was calculated as the square root of Simpson's diversity index over productive rearrangements. As stored in TCRdb, this immuneACCESS dataset retains in-frame rearrangements with V and J assigned. A fraction of the clones does not appear; measured against another copy, unresolved V genes explain less than half of the discrepancy, and the remainder lacks a known reason. The DNA gave D and trimming, while V, J and clone size come from that table. This sample has 100,000 to 150,000 clones in its table, and 84% of those were observed once. Approximately 12% of the sample goes to the ten largest clones.

Including the terminal cysteine and phenylalanine, the CDR3 comprises 12 residues. The sequence is cut down to CDR3 DNA, 36 bases in frame from base 1. The germline V gene sets CDR1 to MDHEN and CDR2 to SYDVKM. The germline ends are 8 bases apart after V is trimmed by 5 bases and J by 6 bases. The rearrangement combines TRBV28 with TRBJ2-1; possibly the D gene is TRBD2, per 5 matching bases. The sequence was obtained from a woman between 55 and 75 years old with acute or convalescent COVID-19. Input material: peripheral blood. The CDR3 region reads CASSVTINEQFF. The sequence in DNA is TGTGCCAGCAGTGTGACTATCAATGAGCAGTTCTTC.